This TCR beta chain was identified during a study of molecular identifiers for immune sequencing clone quantification. This clonotype was picked up many times. Its cognate antigen is unknown. Study-level results: Spiked Jurkat TCR RNA equivalent to one cell reportedly surfaced among roughly 910,000 naive cells. For effector cells, clones above 20 RNA copies held over 98% of molecules; for naive cells, under 1%.

Construction of naive CD8 libraries employed about 19,000 to 1,100,000 sorted cells together with 10%, 30% or 50% RNA. Sorting selected naive CD8 T cells with a CD8+CD4-CCR7+CD45RA+ phenotype. The CDR3 has 15 amino acids. Germline-derived CDR1 and CDR2 are SGHTA and FQGNSA. Between the trimmed V and J ends, which lost 1 base and 6 bases, there was a span of 12 bases. One entry per CDR3 protein results from TCRdb running MiXCR on the PCR reads. In the table there are over 550,000 distinct CDR3 sequences, about 25% of which are singletons. Input material: naive CD8+ T cells from blood, with Jurkat cell RNA spiked in. Subset of the sample: FACS-sorted CD8+CD4-CCR7+CD45RA+ naive T cells. The chain joins TRBV7-2 to TRBJ2-2, with D uncertain. The sequence came from a human donor in good health. Some libraries in this study had Jurkat cell RNA spiked in. The CDR3 DNA reads as TGTGCCAGCAGCTTAGGGGTAGCCGTTTCCGGGGAGCTGTTTTTT. This sequence encodes CASSLGVAVSGELFF.